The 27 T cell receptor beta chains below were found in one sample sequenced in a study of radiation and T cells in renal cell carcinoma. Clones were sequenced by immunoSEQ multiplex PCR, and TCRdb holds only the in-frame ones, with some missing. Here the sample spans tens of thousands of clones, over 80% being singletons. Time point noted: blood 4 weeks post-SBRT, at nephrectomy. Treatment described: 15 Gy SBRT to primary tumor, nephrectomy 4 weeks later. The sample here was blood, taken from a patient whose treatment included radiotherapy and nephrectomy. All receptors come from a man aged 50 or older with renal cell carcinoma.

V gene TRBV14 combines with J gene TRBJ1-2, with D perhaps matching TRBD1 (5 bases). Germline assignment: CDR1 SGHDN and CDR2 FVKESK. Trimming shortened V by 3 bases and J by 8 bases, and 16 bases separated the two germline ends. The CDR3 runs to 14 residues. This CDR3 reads CASSHTFGGIGYTF. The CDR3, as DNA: TGTGCCAGCAGCCACACCTTCGGGGGGATCGGCTACACCTTC. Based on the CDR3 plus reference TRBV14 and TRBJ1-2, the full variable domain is EAGVTQFPSHSVIEKGQTVTLRCDPISGHDNLYWYRRVMGKEIKFLLHFVKESKQDESGMPNNRFLAERTGGTYSTLKVQPAELEDSGVYFCASSHTFGGIGYTFGSGTRLTVV.

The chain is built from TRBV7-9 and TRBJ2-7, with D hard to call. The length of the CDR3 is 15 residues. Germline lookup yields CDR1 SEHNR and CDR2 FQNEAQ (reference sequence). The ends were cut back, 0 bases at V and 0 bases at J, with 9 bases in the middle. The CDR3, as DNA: TGTGCCAGCAGCTTAGCGGCGACCAGCTCCTACGAGCAGTACTTC. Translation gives CASSLAATSSYEQYF.

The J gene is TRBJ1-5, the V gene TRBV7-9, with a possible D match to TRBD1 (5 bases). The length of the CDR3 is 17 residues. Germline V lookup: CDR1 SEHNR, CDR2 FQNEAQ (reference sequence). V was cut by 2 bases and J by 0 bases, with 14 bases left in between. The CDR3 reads CASSLSSSGSSNQPQHF. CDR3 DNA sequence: TGTGCCAGCAGCTTATCCTCGTCAGGGAGTAGCAATCAGCCCCAGCATTTT.

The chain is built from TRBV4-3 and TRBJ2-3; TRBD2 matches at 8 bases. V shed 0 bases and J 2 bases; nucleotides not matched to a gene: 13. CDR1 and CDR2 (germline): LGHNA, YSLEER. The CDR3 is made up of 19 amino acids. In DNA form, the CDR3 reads TGCGCCAGCAGCCAAGACCACAGGCGGGGGGCGACTATCACAGATACGCAGTATTTT. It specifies CASSQDHRRGATITDTQYF.

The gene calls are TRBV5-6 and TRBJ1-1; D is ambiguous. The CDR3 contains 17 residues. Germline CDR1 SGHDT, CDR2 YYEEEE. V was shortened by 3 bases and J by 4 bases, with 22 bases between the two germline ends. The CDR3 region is CASSSAAESVSSTEAFF. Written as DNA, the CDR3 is TGTGCCAGCAGCTCGGCGGCAGAGTCCGTTTCGAGCACTGAAGCTTTCTTT.

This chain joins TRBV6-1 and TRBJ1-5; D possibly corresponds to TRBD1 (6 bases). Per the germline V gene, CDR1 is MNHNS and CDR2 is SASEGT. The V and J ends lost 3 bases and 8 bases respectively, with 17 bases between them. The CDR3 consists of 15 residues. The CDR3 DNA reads TGTGCCAGCAGTGAGTACACAGGGAATACCAAGCCCCAGCATTTT. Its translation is CASSEYTGNTKPQHF.

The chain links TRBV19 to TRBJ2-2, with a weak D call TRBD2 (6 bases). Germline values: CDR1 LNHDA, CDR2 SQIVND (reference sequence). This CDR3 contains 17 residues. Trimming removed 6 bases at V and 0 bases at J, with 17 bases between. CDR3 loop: CASSGLREAPNTGELFF. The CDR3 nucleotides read TGTGCCAGTAGCGGCCTAAGGGAGGCCCCGAACACCGGGGAGCTGTTTTTT.

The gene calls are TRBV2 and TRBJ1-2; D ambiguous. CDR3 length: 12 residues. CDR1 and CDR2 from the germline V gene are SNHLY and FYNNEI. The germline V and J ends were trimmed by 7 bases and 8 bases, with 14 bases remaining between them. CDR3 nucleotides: TGTGCCAGCAAACAGAGGAACAGCGGCTACACCTTC. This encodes CASKQRNSGYTF.

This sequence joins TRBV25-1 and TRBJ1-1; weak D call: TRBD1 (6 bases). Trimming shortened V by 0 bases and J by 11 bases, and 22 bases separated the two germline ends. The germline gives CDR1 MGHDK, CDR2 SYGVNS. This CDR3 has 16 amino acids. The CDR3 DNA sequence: TGTGCCAGCAGTGAATACCATCCCCCCACCCAAAGGGGGGCTTTCTTT. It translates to CASSEYHPPTQRGAFF.

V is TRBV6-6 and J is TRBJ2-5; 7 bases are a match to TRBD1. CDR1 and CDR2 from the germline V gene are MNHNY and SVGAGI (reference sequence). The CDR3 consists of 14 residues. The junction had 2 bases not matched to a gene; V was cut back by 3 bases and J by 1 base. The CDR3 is CASSYYRGQETQYF. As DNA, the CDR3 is TGTGCCAGCAGTTATTACAGGGGCCAAGAGACCCAGTACTTC.

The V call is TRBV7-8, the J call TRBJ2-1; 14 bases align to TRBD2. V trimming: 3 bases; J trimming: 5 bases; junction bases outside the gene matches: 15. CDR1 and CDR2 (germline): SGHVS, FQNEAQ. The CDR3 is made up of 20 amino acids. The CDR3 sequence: CASSLTSGGGRYIRDNEQFF. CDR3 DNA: TGTGCCAGCAGCTTGACTAGCGGGGGGGGCCGTTACATCCGTGACAATGAGCAGTTCTTC.

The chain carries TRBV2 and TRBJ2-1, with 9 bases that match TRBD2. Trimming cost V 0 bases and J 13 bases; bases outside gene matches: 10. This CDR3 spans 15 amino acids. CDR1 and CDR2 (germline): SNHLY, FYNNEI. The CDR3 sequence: CASSEAPRGLAIQFF. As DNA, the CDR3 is TGTGCCAGCAGTGAAGCCCCGAGGGGACTAGCAATTCAGTTCTTC.

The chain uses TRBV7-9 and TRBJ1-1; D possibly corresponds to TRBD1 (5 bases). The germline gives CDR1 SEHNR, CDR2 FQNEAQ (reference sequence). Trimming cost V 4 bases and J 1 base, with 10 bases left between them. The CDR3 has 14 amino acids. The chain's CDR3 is CASSSGTWNTEAFF. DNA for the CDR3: TGTGCCAGCAGCTCAGGGACTTGGAACACTGAAGCTTTCTTT.

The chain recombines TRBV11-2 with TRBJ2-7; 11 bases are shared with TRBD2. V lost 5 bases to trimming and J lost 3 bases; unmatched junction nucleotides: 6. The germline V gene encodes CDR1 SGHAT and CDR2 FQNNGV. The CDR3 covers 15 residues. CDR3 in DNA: TGTGCCAGCAGCCCGAATAGCGGGAGGGGCTACGAGCAGTACTTC. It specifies CASSPNSGRGYEQYF.

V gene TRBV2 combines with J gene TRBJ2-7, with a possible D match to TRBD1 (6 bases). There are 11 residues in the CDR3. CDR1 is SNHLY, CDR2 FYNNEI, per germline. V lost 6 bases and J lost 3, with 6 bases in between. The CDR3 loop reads CASSRGYEQYF. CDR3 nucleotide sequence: TGTGCCAGCAGCAGGGGCTACGAGCAGTACTTC.

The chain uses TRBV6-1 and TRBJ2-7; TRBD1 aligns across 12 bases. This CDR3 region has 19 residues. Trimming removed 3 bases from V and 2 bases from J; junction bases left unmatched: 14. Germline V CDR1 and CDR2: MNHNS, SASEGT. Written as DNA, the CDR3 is TGTGCCAGCAGTGACACCGGGACAGGGGGCGTTGGAGGAGCCTACGAGCAGTACTTC. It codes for CASSDTGTGGVGGAYEQYF.

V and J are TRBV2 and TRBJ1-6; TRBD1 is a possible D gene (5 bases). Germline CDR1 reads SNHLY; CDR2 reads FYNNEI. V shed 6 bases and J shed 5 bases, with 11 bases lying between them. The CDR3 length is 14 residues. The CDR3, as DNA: TGTGCCAGCAGCCGCGACAGACATAATTCACCCCTCCACTTT. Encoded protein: CASSRDRHNSPLHF.

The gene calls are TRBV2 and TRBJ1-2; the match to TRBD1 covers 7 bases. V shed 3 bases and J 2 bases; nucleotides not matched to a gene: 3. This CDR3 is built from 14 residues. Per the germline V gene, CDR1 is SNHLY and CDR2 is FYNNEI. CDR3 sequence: CASSEQGENYGYTF. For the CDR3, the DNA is TGTGCCAGCAGTGAGCAGGGGGAAAACTATGGCTACACCTTC. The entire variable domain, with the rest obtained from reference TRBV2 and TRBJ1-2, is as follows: EPEVTQTPSHQVTQMGQEVILRCVPISNHLYFYWYRQILGQKVEFLVSFYNNEISEKSEIFDDQFSVERPDGSNFTLKIRSTKLEDSAMYFCASSEQGENYGYTFGSGTRLTVV.

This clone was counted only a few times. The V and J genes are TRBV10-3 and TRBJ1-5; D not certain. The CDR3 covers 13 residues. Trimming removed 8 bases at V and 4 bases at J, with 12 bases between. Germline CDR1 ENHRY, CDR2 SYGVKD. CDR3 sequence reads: CAIGRQGNQPQHF. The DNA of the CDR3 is TGTGCCATCGGTAGACAAGGGAATCAGCCCCAGCATTTT.

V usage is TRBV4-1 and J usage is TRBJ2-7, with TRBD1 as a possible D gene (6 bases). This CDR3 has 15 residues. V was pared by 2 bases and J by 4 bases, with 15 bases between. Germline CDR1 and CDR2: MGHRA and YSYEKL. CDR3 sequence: CASSQQQGSIYEQYF. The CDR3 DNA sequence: TGCGCCAGCAGCCAACAACAGGGAAGCATATACGAGCAGTACTTC.

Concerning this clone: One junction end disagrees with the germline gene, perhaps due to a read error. The CDR3 spells CATSSLEYWGEKLFF. CDR3 nucleotide sequence: TGTGCCACCAGTTCTCTAGAGTACTGGGGTGAAAAACTGTTTTTT. This chain links TRBV28 with TRBJ1-4; D gene uncertain. The CDR3 sequence is 15 residues long. Germline lookup yields CDR1 MDHEN and CDR2 SYDVKM.

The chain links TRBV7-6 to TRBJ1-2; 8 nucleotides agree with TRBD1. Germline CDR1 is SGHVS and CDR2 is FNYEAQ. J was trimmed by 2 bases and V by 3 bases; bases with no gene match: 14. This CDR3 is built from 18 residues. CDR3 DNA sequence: TGTGCCAGCAGCTTGCAATCACCTGCAGGGGGCTTCAACTATGGCTACACCTTC. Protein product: CASSLQSPAGGFNYGYTF.

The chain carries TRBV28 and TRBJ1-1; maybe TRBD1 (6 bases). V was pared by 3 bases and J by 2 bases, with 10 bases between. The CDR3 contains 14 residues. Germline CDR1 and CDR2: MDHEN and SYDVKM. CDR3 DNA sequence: TGTGCCAGCAGTTTCTGGACAGCTAACACTGAAGCTTTCTTT. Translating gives CASSFWTANTEAFF.

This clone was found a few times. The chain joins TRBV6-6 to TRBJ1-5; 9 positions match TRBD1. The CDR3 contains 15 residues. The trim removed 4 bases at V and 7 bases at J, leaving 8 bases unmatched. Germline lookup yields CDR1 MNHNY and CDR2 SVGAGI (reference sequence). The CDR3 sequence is CASSSLDRGMQPQHF. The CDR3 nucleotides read TGTGCCAGCAGTTCCCTGGACAGGGGTATGCAGCCCCAGCATTTT.

CDR3 sequence (DNA): TGTGCCATCAGCAGAGAAGTTAGCAATCAGCCCCAGCATTTT. This gives the protein CAISREVSNQPQHF. The chain couples TRBV10-3 to TRBJ1-5; D unresolved. V was cut by 6 bases and J by 0 bases, with 9 bases left in between. The CDR3 length is 14 residues. CDR1 and CDR2 from the germline V gene are ENHRY and SYGVKD.

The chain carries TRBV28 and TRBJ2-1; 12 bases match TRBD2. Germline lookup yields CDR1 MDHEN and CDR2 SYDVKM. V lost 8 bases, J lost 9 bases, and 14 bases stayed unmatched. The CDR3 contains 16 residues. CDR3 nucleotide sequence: TGTGCCAGCGGCTGGGCTAGCGGGAGGGATGGCGTTGAGCAGTTCTTC. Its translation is CASGWASGRDGVEQFF.

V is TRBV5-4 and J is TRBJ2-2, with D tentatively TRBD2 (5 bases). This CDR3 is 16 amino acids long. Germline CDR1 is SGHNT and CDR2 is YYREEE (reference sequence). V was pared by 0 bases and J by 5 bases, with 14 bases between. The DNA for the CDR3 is TGTGCCAGCAGCTTGGATCGGGTTCGAGGGACCGGGGAGCTGTTTTTT. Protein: CASSLDRVRGTGELFF.